These 22 T cell receptor beta chains originate from one sample sequenced in a study of T cells in Graves' hyperthyroidism and ophthalmopathy. From RNA transcripts, TCR beta CDR3 regions were amplified. The TCR CDR3 first-round RT-PCR relied on the HTBI primer set. TCRdb reprocessed the multiplex PCR reads via MiXCR and lists one record per CDR3 protein. The sample has hundreds of thousands of distinct CDR3 sequences, around 20% seen once; the top ten hold 16%. Input material: blood. The receptors derive from a woman in her forties or fifties with Graves' hyperthyroidism that later progressed to Graves' ophthalmopathy.

This chain links TRBV19 with TRBJ1-2, with TRBD1 matching 9 bases. The germline V gene has CDR1 LNHDA and CDR2 SQIVND (reference sequence). The CDR3 sequence is 13 residues long. The trim removed 8 bases at V and 8 bases at J, leaving 9 bases unmatched. The CDR3 DNA sequence: TGTGCCAGTCTAACGGACAGGGGAGAAGGCTACACCTTC. Its protein is CASLTDRGEGYTF.

This clonotype showed up many times. The V gene is TRBV10-3, the J gene TRBJ1-2; D gene ambiguous. Trimming removed 3 bases from V and 8 bases from J, with 4 bases in between. This CDR3 spans 10 amino acids. The V gene's germline CDR1 is ENHRY and CDR2 SYGVKD. CDR3 protein: CAISDRGYTF. The CDR3 bases are TGTGCCATCAGTGACAGGGGCTACACCTTC.

This clonotype was picked up a small number of times. The chain is built from TRBV5-6 and TRBJ1-3; weak D call: TRBD1 (6 bases). From germline, CDR1 is SGHDT and CDR2 YYEEEE. This CDR3 has 15 amino acids. Trimming shortened V by 0 bases and J by 4 bases, and 11 bases separated the two germline ends. CDR3 protein: CASSLGWGRGNTIYF. CDR3 bases: TGTGCCAGCAGCTTGGGTTGGGGGCGCGGAAACACCATATATTTT. Drawing the rest from reference TRBV5-6 and TRBJ1-3, the complete variable domain is DAGVTQSPTHLIKTRGQQVTLRCSPKSGHDTVSWYQQALGQGPQFIFQYYEEEERQRGNFPDRFSGHQFPNYSSELNVNALLLGDSALYLCASSLGWGRGNTIYFGEGSWLTVV.

V usage is TRBV29-1 and J usage is TRBJ1-5; unclear D gene. The ends were cut back, 7 bases at V and 7 bases at J, with 17 bases in the middle. The CDR3 is 13 residues long. The germline V gene encodes CDR1 SQVTM and CDR2 ANQGSEA. CDR3 in amino acids: CSAGSEAAQPQHF. The CDR3 coding sequence is TGCAGCGCTGGTTCAGAAGCTGCGCAGCCCCAGCATTTT.

This clonotype was seen only a few times. This chain uses TRBV10-2 with TRBJ2-1, with D possibly TRBD2 on 7 matching bases. CDR1 is WSHSY and CDR2 is SAAADI in the germline V gene. The V gene lost 6 bases and the J gene lost 5 bases, with 23 bases spanning the gap. The length of the CDR3 is 17 residues. CDR3 in amino acids: CASSMGAWGGVNNEQFF. As DNA, the CDR3 is TGCGCCAGCAGCATGGGGGCCTGGGGGGGCGTAAACAATGAGCAGTTCTTC.

The sample holds a few counts of this clonotype. The chain employs TRBV12-5 and TRBJ1-1, with TRBD1 as a possible D gene (5 bases). Germline V gives CDR1 LGHNT, CDR2 FRNRAP. V was cut by 7 bases and J by 4 bases, with 22 bases left in between. This CDR3 is built from 16 residues. This CDR3 reads CASAINRADRGTEAFF. Written as DNA, the CDR3 is TGTGCTAGTGCCATAAACCGAGCGGATAGGGGCACTGAAGCTTTCTTT. The whole variable domain, remainder taken from reference TRBV12-5 and TRBJ1-1, is DARVTQTPRHKVTEMGQEVTMRCQPILGHNTVFWYRQTMMQGLELLAYFRNRAPLDDSGMPKDRFSAEMPDATLATLKIQPSEPRDSAVYFCASAINRADRGTEAFFGQGTRLTVV.

This clonotype has at least ten counts. The chain recombines TRBV3-1 with TRBJ2-1; D gene unclear. V lost 0 bases, J lost 1 base, and 19 bases lay in between. This CDR3 spans 19 amino acids. Per germline, CDR1 LGHDT and CDR2 YNNKEL (reference sequence). This chain's CDR3 is CASSQDWGSAVPSYNEQFF. The CDR3 DNA follows: TGTGCCAGCAGCCAAGACTGGGGATCGGCAGTACCTTCCTACAATGAGCAGTTCTTC.

This clonotype was counted only a few times. The V and J genes are TRBV20-1 and TRBJ2-1; 11 nucleotides align to TRBD2. The CDR3 is made up of 15 amino acids. V trimming: 5 bases; J trimming: 3 bases; junction bases outside the gene matches: 6. The germline V gene has CDR1 DFQATT and CDR2 SNEGSKA (reference sequence). This CDR3 reads CSASPGTSGYNEQFF. The CDR3 coding sequence is TGCAGTGCTTCTCCCGGGACTAGCGGCTACAATGAGCAGTTCTTC.

There are a few counts of this clonotype. The chain employs TRBV2 and TRBJ2-5; 15 bases match TRBD2. Germline V CDR1 and CDR2: SNHLY, FYNNEI. Unmatched junction bases numbered 3, after V lost 6 bases and J lost 4 bases. The CDR3 contains 15 residues. The CDR3 DNA reads as TGTGCCAGCAGGGGGACTAGCGGGGGGCCAGAGACCCAGTACTTC. It encodes CASRGTSGGPETQYF. Full variable domain (outside the CDR3, taken from reference TRBV2 and TRBJ2-5): EPEVTQTPSHQVTQMGQEVILRCVPISNHLYFYWYRQILGQKVEFLVSFYNNEISEKSEIFDDQFSVERPDGSNFTLKIRSTKLEDSAMYFCASRGTSGGPETQYFGPGTRLLVL.

V usage is TRBV19 and J usage is TRBJ1-1, with D perhaps TRBD1 (5 bases). The CDR3 spans 14 residues. V lost 2 bases and J 5 bases, leaving 12 bases between the germline ends. CDR1 and CDR2 from the germline V gene are LNHDA and SQIVND (reference sequence). In DNA, the CDR3 is TGTGCCAGTAGTATAAACGGGGCAGGGACTGAAGCTTTCTTT. It codes for CASSINGAGTEAFF.

This clonotype has more than one count but fewer than ten. The chain combines TRBV30 with TRBJ2-1, with D unresolved. In germline, CDR1 is GTSNPN, CDR2 SVGIG (reference sequence). V was cut by 2 bases and J by 4 bases, with 6 bases left in between. The CDR3 sequence is 12 residues long. The CDR3 sequence is CAWSTTYNEQFF. CDR3 in DNA: TGTGCCTGGAGTACCACTTACAATGAGCAGTTCTTC. Full variable domain (rest looked up from reference TRBV30 and TRBJ2-1): SQTIHQWPATLVQPVGSPLSLECTVEGTSNPNLYWYRQAAGRGLQLLFYSVGIGQISSEVPQNLSASRPQDRQFILSSKKLLLSDSGFYLCAWSTTYNEQFFGPGTRLTVL.

This clonotype was counted at least ten times. The chain carries TRBV11-1 and TRBJ2-3; TRBD1 matches at 7 bases. Germline V gene lookup returns CDR1 SGHAT and CDR2 FQDESV (reference sequence). There are 16 residues in the CDR3. Germline trimming cut 0 bases from V and 4 bases from J; bases unmatched to any gene: 7. The CDR3 spells CASSLAGGDRPDTQYF. The CDR3 nucleotides are TGTGCCAGCAGCTTAGCAGGGGGCGATAGGCCAGATACGCAGTATTTT.

The chain joins TRBV20-1 to TRBJ1-6; D unresolved. The germline V gene encodes CDR1 DFQATT and CDR2 SNEGSKA (reference sequence). V was clipped by 0 bases and J by 7 bases, with 13 bases between them. The CDR3 runs 15 residues. CDR3 sequence (DNA): TGCAGTGCTAGAGAGATCGGGCCAACAAATTCACCCCTCCACTTT. Translation: CSAREIGPTNSPLHF.

The chain is built from TRBV27 and TRBJ2-7; no reliable D call. Trimming removed 6 bases at V and 4 bases at J, with 13 bases between. Germline V gene data show CDR1 as MNHEY and CDR2 as SMNVEV (reference sequence). CDR3 length: 13 amino acids. This chain's CDR3 is CASRGPRVYEQYF. The DNA for the CDR3 is TGTGCCAGCAGAGGACCCCGCGTTTACGAGCAGTACTTC.

The CDR3 is CAISESGQGAYEQYF. CDR3 sequence (DNA): TGTGCCATCAGTGAGTCGGGACAGGGGGCGTACGAGCAGTACTTC. The rearrangement links TRBV10-3 to TRBJ2-7, with 12 nucleotides matching TRBD1. This CDR3 has 15 residues. J lost 4 bases, V lost 0 bases, and 1 base had no gene match. The germline gives CDR1 ENHRY, CDR2 SYGVKD.

The chain has TRBV6-5 and TRBJ2-7; weak D call: TRBD2 (6 bases). The V gene's germline CDR1 is MNHEY and CDR2 SVGAGI. The V end lost 2 bases, the J end lost 6 bases, and 8 bases lay between the germline ends. This CDR3 is 12 amino acids long. The CDR3 nucleotides are TGTGCCAGCAGTTACGGCGGGGTCGAGCAGTACTTC. Translated: CASSYGGVEQYF.

This clonotype occurred a few times. The chain couples TRBV7-3 to TRBJ2-7; D not resolved. Per germline, CDR1 SGHTA and CDR2 FQGTGA. This CDR3 has 15 amino acids. V was trimmed by 4 bases and J by 2 bases, leaving 15 bases between them. The CDR3 DNA sequence: TGTGCCAGCAGCTACAAACCAAGCCCTACCTACGAGCAGTACTTC. Its protein product is CASSYKPSPTYEQYF.

This clonotype appeared many times. This sequence joins TRBV5-1 and TRBJ2-3; 10 bases are a match to TRBD2. This CDR3 region has 16 residues. V lost 4 bases and J lost 7; bases outside the gene matches: 12. Germline V gene data show CDR1 as SGHRS and CDR2 as YFSETQ. The CDR3 DNA reads as TGCGCCAGCAGCCTCTCGAGCGGGGGGGCGAGAAATACGCAGTATTTT. Amino acids: CASSLSSGGARNTQYF.

The chain uses TRBV19 and TRBJ2-5, with D maybe TRBD2 (5 bases). The V gene lost 3 bases and the J gene lost 0 bases, with 20 bases spanning the gap. This CDR3 spans 18 amino acids. Looked up from germline, CDR1 is LNHDA and CDR2 is SQIVND (reference sequence). CDR3 coding DNA: TGTGCCAGTAGTATCTCCCTCCTCAGCGGTGGGTACCAAGAGACCCAGTACTTC. Encoded protein: CASSISLLSGGYQETQYF.

The sample holds many counts of this clonotype. The genes are TRBV4-1 and TRBJ1-1; D is ambiguous. The germline gives CDR1 MGHRA, CDR2 YSYEKL. The CDR3 spans 14 residues. V lost 4 bases, J lost 6 bases, and 15 bases lay in between. The CDR3 DNA follows: TGCGCCAGCAGCCGCCTTACAGAGGACGCTGAAGCTTTCTTT. This codes for CASSRLTEDAEAFF.

The chain uses TRBV19 and TRBJ2-2; D not certain. V gave up 5 bases and J gave up 2 bases, with 21 bases separating them. Germline V lookup: CDR1 LNHDA, CDR2 SQIVND (reference sequence). The CDR3 totals 18 residues. CDR3 in DNA: TGTGCCAGTAGTGGGGTAAGGGCGAAGTCAGGAAACACCGGGGAGCTGTTTTTT. Translated, it gives CASSGVRAKSGNTGELFF.

This clonotype occurred a few times. The genes are TRBV12-3 or TRBV12-4 and TRBJ2-7, with TRBD1 matching 8 bases. CDR3 length: 15 amino acids. With 5 bases clipped from V and 5 bases from J, the junction kept 11 bases outside the gene matches. The CDR3 DNA reads as TGTGCCAGCAGTGCCCAGGGGACAGGACTAAACGAGCAGTACTTC. Protein: CASSAQGTGLNEQYF.